In its sample, the clone carrying this T cell receptor (beta chain) was seen once. The data are from a study of shared clonotypes between healthy human individuals. Generated by immunoSEQ multiplex PCR, the TCRdb table keeps only in-frame clones and is missing some. This table holds 2.3 million or so clones, more than 80% found once. Germline values: CDR1 MNHNS, CDR2 SASEGT. The CDR3 extends over 13 amino acids. The V gene lost 8 bases and the J gene lost 3 bases, with 10 bases spanning the gap. The clonotype originates from a young man in good health. Some clones in this sample may be carry-over from other donors' samples. This chain joins TRBV6-1 and TRBJ1-4, with D perhaps TRBD1 (6 bases). The sample was naive CD4+ T cells from PBMCs. Specified subset: CD45RA+ positively selected. CDR3 loop: CASQDRSNEKLFF. The CDR3 region has the DNA TGTGCCAGCCAAGACAGGTCTAATGAAAAACTGTTTTTT.